The 14 T cell receptor beta chains below come from one sample, sequenced in a study of blood T cells in healthy people across ages (dated by TCRdb to the mid-2010s). Preparation of the library involved 5' RACE. TCRdb names Illumina HiSeq 2500 as the instrument used. A second roughly 6 to 11 cycle PCR used a sample-barcoded 5' primer and a J-beta primer mix. The public sequencing data were trimmed at Q25 with fastp and processed into clonotypes with MiXCR by TCRdb, which kept only in-frame beta chains. CDR3 protein duplicates are merged, each entry listing the most common genes and DNA. This sample comprises some 710,000 distinct CDR3 sequences, 46% of them detected only once. The top ten clonotypes cover 15% to 20% of the sample. Sequenced: blood. The source of these receptors is an elderly man in good health.

The chain combines TRBV10-3 with TRBJ1-6; 8 positions match TRBD1. The junction had 4 bases not matched to a gene; V was cut back by 0 bases and J by 9 bases. Germline V gene lookup returns CDR1 ENHRY and CDR2 SYGVKD. The CDR3 totals 15 residues. The CDR3 region is CAISESTGVGSPLHF. As DNA, the CDR3 is TGTGCCATCAGTGAGTCGACAGGGGTGGGTTCACCCCTCCACTTT.

V gene TRBV20-1 combines with J gene TRBJ2-1; TRBD2 aligns across 7 bases. This CDR3 spans 14 amino acids. The germline CDR1 and CDR2 sequences are DFQATT and SNEGSKA (reference sequence). V shed 3 bases and J 2 bases; nucleotides not matched to a gene: 4. CDR3 region: CSASGRITYNEQFF. The CDR3 region has the DNA TGCAGTGCTAGCGGGAGGATCACCTACAATGAGCAGTTCTTC.

This clonotype turned up a few times. A much larger clone differs from this one at a single base, so this may be a read error. The gene calls are TRBV20-1 and TRBJ2-7; 9 positions match TRBD1. The CDR3 contains 15 residues. Germline CDR1 is DFQATT and CDR2 is SNEGSKA (reference sequence). The CDR3 bases are TGCAGTGCTAGAGATGCGGGACAGGGTGGCTACGAGCGGTACTTC. This encodes CSARDAGQGGYERYF.

V and J are TRBV12-3 or TRBV12-4 and TRBJ2-7, with a weak D call TRBD1 (6 bases). V lost 6 bases, J lost 0 bases, and 21 bases lay in between. This CDR3 has 17 amino acids. The CDR3 sequence: CASSLGQPTGSSYEQYF. CDR3 DNA: TGTGCCAGCAGCCTAGGGCAACCAACAGGGAGCTCCTACGAGCAGTACTTC.

The chain has TRBV12-3 or TRBV12-4 and TRBJ1-1, with D tentatively TRBD1 (5 bases). This CDR3 spans 11 amino acids. V was shortened by 6 bases and J by 7 bases, with 9 bases between the two germline ends. CDR3 region: CASSLDSEAFF. The DNA of the CDR3 is TGTGCCAGCAGCCTCGACAGTGAAGCTTTCTTT.

The chain recombines TRBV29-1 with TRBJ2-1; 8 bases align to TRBD1. Trimming took 5 bases from V and 9 from J; bases not matched to a gene: 9. The germline V gene encodes CDR1 SQVTM and CDR2 ANQGSEA. This CDR3 is 13 amino acids long. CDR3 nucleotides: TGCAGCGTTTGGGAGAGGACAGGGAGTGAGCAGTTCTTC. This codes for CSVWERTGSEQFF.

The chain has TRBV19 and TRBJ2-1, with D perhaps given as TRBD1 or TRBD2 (6 bases each). V was clipped by 5 bases and J by 9 bases, with 14 bases between them. The germline CDR1 and CDR2 sequences are LNHDA and SQIVND (reference sequence). The CDR3 length is 13 residues. The CDR3 protein is CASSFAGGGEQFF. CDR3 sequence (DNA): TGTGCCAGTAGTTTCGCCGGGGGCGGTGAGCAGTTCTTC.

The rearrangement joins TRBV27 to TRBJ2-3; possible D gene TRBD2, 6 bases. The germline V gene has CDR1 MNHEY and CDR2 SMNVEV (reference sequence). V lost 2 bases, J lost 3 bases, and 12 bases lay in between. The CDR3 has 15 amino acids. Here the CDR3 reads CASSLKLGTTDTQYF. The CDR3 nucleotides are TGTGCCAGCAGTTTAAAACTGGGGACTACAGATACGCAGTATTTT.

The CDR3 region is CASSQEGALANEQFF. The CDR3 DNA is TGTGCCAGCAGCCAAGAAGGGGCTTTGGCGAATGAGCAGTTCTTC. J is TRBJ2-1 and V is TRBV4-2; weak D call: TRBD1 (5 bases). This CDR3 comprises 15 residues. V was trimmed by 0 bases and J by 7 bases, leaving 13 bases between them. The germline CDR1 and CDR2 sequences are LGHNA and YNFKEQ.

This chain uses TRBV21-1 with TRBJ2-5; no check of the table's D call, TRBD1, against the DNA was made. TRBV21-1 is a known pseudogene. CDR3 length: 16 residues. CDR3 amino acids: CASSKGSRTGQETQYF. The CDR3 DNA reads as TGTGCCAGCAGCAAAGGCTCCCGTACAGGGCAAGAGACCCAGTACTTC.

V and J are TRBV28 and TRBJ1-4; 7 bases are a match to TRBD1. CDR1 MDHEN and CDR2 SYDVKM come from the germline V gene. J lost 1 base, V lost 6 bases, and 5 bases had no gene match. CDR3 length: 15 residues. Here the CDR3 DNA reads TGTGCCAGCAGAGCACAGGGGCAAACTAATGAAAAACTGTTTTTT. Its protein is CASRAQGQTNEKLFF.

Points on this clonotype: A much larger clone lies a single base off, so this may be a read error. The rearrangement uses TRBV7-2 and TRBJ2-7, with D unclear. This CDR3 contains 13 residues. Trimming took off 5 bases at V and 3 bases at J, with 11 bases between the two ends. The germline CDR1 and CDR2 sequences are SGHTA and FQGNSA. CDR3 nucleotides: TGTGCCAGCAGCCCCGAGACACACTACGAGCAGTACTTC. Translated, it gives CASSPETHYEQYF.

This clonotype was seen a handful of times. The genes are TRBV9 and TRBJ2-3; TRBD1 might be the D (5 bases). CDR1 is SGDLS, CDR2 YYNGEE, per germline. The CDR3 consists of 15 residues. Between the trimmed V and J ends, which lost 0 bases and 4 bases, there was a span of 12 bases. The DNA for the CDR3 is TGTGCCAGCAGCGTAGGGGGCAACTCCCCAGATACGCAGTATTTT. It yields the protein CASSVGGNSPDTQYF.

The V gene is TRBV10-3, the J gene TRBJ2-7; 12 nucleotides align to TRBD1. The CDR3 is made up of 16 amino acids. Germline CDR1 and CDR2: ENHRY and SYGVKD. V was clipped by 3 bases and J by 3 bases; unmatched bases: 6. For the CDR3, the DNA is TGTGCCATCAGTGAATCCGGGACAGGGGGCGGCTACGAGCAGTACTTC. This translates into CAISESGTGGGYEQYF.